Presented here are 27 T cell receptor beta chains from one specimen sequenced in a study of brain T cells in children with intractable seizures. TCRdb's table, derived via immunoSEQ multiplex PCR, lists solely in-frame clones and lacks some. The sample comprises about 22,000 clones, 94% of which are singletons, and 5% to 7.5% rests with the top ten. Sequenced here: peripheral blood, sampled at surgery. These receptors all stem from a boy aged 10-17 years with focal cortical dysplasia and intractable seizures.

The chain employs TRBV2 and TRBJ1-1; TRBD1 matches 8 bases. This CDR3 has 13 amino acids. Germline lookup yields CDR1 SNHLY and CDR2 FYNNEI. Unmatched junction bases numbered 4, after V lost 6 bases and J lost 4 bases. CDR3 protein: CASSLTGGTEAFF. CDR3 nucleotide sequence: TGTGCCAGCAGCCTCACAGGGGGCACTGAAGCTTTCTTT.

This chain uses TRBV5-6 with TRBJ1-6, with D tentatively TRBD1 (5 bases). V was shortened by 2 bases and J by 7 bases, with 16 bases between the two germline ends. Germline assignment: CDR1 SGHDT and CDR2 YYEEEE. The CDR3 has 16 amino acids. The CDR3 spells CASSFYGTSGNSPLHF. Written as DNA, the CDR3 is TGTGCCAGCAGCTTTTACGGGACGTCAGGGAATTCACCCCTCCACTTT.

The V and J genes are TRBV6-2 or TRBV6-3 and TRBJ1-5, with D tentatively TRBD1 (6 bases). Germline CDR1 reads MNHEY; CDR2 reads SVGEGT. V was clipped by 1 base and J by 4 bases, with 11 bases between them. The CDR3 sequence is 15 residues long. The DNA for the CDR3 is TGTGCCAGCAGTTACTTTGGACAGCCAAATCAGCCCCAGCATTTT. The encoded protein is CASSYFGQPNQPQHF.

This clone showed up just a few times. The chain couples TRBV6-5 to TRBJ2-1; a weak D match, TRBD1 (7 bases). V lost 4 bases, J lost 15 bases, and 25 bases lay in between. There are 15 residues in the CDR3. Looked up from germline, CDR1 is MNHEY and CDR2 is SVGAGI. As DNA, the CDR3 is TGTGCCAGCAGTTTCGAGGGGGCTTTACCGGGACTCCTGTTCTTC. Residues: CASSFEGALPGLLFF.

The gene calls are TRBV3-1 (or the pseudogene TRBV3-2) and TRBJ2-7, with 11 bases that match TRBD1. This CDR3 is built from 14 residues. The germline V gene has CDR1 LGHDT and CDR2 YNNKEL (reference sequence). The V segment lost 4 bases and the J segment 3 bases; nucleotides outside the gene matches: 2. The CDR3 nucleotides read TGTGCCAGCAGCCGAGGGACAGGGGGCTACGAGCAGTACTTC. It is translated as CASSRGTGGYEQYF.

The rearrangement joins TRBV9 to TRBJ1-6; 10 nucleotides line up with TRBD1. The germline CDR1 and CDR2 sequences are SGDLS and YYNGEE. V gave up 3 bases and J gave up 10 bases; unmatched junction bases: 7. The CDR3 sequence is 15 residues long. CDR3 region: CASSAGQGYESPLHF. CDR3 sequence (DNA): TGTGCCAGCAGCGCGGGACAGGGGTATGAATCACCCCTCCACTTT.

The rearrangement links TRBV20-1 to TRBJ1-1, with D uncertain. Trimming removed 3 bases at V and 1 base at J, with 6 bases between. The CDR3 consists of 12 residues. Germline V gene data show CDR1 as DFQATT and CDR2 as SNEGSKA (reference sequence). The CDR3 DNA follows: TGCAGTGCTAGTCGATCGAACACTGAAGCTTTCTTT. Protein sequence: CSASRSNTEAFF.

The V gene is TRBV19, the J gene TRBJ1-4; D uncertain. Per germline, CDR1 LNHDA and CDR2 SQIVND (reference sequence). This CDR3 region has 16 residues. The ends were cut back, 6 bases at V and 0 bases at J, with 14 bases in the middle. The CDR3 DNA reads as TGTGCCAGTAGCTTCAGAGGAGGATCAACTAATGAAAAACTGTTTTTT. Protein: CASSFRGGSTNEKLFF. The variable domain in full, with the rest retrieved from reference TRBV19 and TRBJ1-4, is DGGITQSPKYLFRKEGQNVTLSCEQNLNHDAMYWYRQDPGQGLRLIYYSQIVNDFQKGDIAEGYSVSREKKESFPLTVTSAQKNPTAFYLCASSFRGGSTNEKLFFGSGTQLSVL.

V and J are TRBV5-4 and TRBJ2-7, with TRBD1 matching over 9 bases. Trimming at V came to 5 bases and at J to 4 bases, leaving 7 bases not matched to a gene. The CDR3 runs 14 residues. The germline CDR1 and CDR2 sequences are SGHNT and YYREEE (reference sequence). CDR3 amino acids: CASRPTGGGYEQYF. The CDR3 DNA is TGTGCCAGCAGACCCACAGGGGGCGGTTACGAGCAGTACTTC.

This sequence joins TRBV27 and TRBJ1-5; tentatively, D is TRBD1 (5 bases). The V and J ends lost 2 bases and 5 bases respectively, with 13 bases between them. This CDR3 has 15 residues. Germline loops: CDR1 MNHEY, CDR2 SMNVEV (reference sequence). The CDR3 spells CASSLMAWGDQPQHF. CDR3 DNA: TGTGCCAGCAGTTTAATGGCATGGGGGGATCAGCCCCAGCATTTT.

DNA for the CDR3: TGCGCCAGCAGTCGGGGGGTCTACAATGAGCAGTTCTTC. Amino acid sequence: CASSRGVYNEQFF. This rearrangement joins TRBV10-1 to TRBJ2-1; 7 nucleotides line up with TRBD2. In germline, CDR1 is WNHNN, CDR2 SYGVQD (reference sequence). V was clipped by 5 bases and J by 3 bases; unmatched bases: 1. The CDR3 spans 13 residues.

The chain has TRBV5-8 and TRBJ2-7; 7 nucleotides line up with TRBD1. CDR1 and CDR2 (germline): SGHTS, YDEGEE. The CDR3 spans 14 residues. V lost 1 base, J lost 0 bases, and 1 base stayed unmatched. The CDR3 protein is CASSLRDSSYEQYV. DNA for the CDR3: TGTGCCAGCAGCTTGAGGGACAGCTCCTACGAGCAGTACGTC.

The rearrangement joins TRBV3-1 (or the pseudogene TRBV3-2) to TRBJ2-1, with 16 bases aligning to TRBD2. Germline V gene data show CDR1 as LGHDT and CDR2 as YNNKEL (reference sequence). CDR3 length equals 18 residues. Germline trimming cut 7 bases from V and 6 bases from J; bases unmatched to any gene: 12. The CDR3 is CASTSGTSGRANSNEQFF. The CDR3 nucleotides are TGTGCCAGCACCTCCGGGACTAGCGGGAGGGCCAACTCCAATGAGCAGTTCTTC.

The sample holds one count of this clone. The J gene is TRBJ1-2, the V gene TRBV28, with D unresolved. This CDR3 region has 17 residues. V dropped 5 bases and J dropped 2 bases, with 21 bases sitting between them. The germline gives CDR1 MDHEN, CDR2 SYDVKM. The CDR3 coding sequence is TGTGCCAGCAGTCCCCTGACAACAAGATCAGCGAACTATGGCTACACCTTC. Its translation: CASSPLTTRSANYGYTF.

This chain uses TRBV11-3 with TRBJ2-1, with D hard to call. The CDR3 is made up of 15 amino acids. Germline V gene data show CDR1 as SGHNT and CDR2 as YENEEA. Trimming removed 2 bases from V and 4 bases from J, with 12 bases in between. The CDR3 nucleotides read TGTGCCAGCAGCTTAAGTTTCGGCTCGTACAATGAGCAGTTCTTC. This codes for CASSLSFGSYNEQFF.

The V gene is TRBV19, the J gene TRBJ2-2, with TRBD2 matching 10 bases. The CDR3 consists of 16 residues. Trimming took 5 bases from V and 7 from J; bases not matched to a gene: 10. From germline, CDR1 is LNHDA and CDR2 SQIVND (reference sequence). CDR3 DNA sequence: TGTGCCAGTAGTCCCGGGCTAGCGGGAGCCGACGGGGAGCTGTTTTTT. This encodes CASSPGLAGADGELFF.

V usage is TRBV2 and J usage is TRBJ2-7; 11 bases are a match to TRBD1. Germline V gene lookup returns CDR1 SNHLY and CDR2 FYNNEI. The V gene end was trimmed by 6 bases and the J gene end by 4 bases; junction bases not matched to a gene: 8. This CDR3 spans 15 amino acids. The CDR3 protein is CASRSGTGGVYEQYF. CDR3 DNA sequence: TGTGCCAGCAGGTCCGGGACAGGGGGGGTGTACGAGCAGTACTTC. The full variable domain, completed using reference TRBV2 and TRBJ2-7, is EPEVTQTPSHQVTQMGQEVILRCVPISNHLYFYWYRQILGQKVEFLVSFYNNEISEKSEIFDDQFSVERPDGSNFTLKIRSTKLEDSAMYFCASRSGTGGVYEQYFGPGTRLTVT.

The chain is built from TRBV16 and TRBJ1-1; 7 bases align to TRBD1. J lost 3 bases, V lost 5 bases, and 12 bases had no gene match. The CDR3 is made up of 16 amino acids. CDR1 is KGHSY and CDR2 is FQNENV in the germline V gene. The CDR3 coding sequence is TGTGCCAGCAGCGCAGGGGCCGAGACAGGGTACACTGAAGCTTTCTTT. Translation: CASSAGAETGYTEAFF.

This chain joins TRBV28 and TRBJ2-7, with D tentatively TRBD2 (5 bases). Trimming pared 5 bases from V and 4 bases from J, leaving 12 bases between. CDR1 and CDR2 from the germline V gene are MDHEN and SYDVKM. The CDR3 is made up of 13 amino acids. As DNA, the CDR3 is TGTGCCAGCAGTCCCTCCGGAGGTTACGAGCAGTACGTC. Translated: CASSPSGGYEQYV.

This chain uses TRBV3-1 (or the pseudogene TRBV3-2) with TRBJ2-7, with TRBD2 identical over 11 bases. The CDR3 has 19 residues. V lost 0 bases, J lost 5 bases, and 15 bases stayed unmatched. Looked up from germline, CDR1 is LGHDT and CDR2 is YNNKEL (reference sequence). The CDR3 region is CASSQDGAAASGRIHEQYV. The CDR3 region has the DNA TGTGCCAGCAGCCAAGATGGGGCGGCTGCTAGCGGGAGGATCCACGAGCAGTACGTC.

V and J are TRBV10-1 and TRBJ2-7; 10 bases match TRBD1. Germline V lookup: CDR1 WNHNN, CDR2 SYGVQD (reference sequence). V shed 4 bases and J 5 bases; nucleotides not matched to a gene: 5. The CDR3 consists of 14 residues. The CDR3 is CASSGKGQGHEQYV. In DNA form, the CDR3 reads TGCGCCAGCAGTGGAAAGGGACAGGGGCACGAGCAGTACGTC.

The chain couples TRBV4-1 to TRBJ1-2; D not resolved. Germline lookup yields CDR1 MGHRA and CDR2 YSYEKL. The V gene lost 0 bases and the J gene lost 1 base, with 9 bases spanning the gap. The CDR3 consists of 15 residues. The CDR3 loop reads CASSQEQIFNYGYTF. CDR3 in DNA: TGCGCCAGCAGCCAAGAGCAAATATTTAACTATGGCTACACCTTC.

The CDR3, as DNA: TGTGCCAGCAGTGATGGGACTAGCGGCACAGATACGCAGTATTTT. It specifies CASSDGTSGTDTQYF. This chain links TRBV6-4 with TRBJ2-3; the match to TRBD2 covers 10 bases. Germline V lookup: CDR1 MRHNA, CDR2 SNTAGT. The V and J ends lost 3 bases and 1 base, in that order; junction bases with no gene match: 1. The CDR3 consists of 15 residues.

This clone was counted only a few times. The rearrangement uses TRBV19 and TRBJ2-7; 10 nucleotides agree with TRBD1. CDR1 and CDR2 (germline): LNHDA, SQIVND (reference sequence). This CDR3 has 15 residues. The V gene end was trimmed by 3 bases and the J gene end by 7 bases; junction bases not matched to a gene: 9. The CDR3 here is CASSIPGTGAKEQYF. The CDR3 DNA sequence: TGTGCCAGTAGTATCCCCGGGACAGGGGCCAAGGAGCAGTACTTC.

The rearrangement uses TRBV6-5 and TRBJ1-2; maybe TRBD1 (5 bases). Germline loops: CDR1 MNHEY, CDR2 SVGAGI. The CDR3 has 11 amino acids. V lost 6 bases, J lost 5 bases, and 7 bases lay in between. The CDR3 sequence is CASRGGYGYTF. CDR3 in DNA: TGTGCCAGCAGGGGGGGGTATGGCTACACCTTC.

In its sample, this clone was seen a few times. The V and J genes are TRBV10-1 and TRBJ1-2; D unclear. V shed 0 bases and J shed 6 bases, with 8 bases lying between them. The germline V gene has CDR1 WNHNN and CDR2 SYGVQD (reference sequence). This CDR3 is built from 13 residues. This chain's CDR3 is CASSESWVDGYTF. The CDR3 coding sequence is TGCGCCAGCAGTGAGTCGTGGGTAGATGGCTACACCTTC.

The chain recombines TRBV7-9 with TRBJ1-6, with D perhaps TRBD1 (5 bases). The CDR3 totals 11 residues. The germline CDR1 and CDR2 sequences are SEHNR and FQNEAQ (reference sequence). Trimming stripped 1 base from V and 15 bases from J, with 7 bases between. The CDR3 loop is CASSLVGGLHF. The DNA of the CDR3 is TGTGCCAGCAGCTTAGTCGGGGGCCTCCACTTT.